These 28 T cell receptor beta chains came from one sample sequenced in a study of blood T cell repertoires in COVID-19. Sequencing used immunoSEQ multiplex PCR; TCRdb keeps in-frame clones, though not all of them. The sample carries approximately 110,000 clones, around nine tenths recorded once. The sequencing sample was made of peripheral blood. Source of these receptors: a woman in her seventies who had recovered from COVID-19.

The V gene is TRBV7-2, the J gene TRBJ2-7, with a tentative D call TRBD2 (6 bases). The germline gives CDR1 SGHTA, CDR2 FQGNSA. The CDR3 contains 17 residues. The V end lost 6 bases, the J end lost 0 bases, and 21 bases lay between the germline ends. The CDR3 nucleotides are TGTGCCAGCAGACCTGCCCGCGGGCTAGCGAGCTCCTACGAGCAGTACTTC. Its protein product is CASRPARGLASSYEQYF.

V gene TRBV6-6 combines with J gene TRBJ2-3, with D unresolved. The length of the CDR3 is 14 residues. The germline V gene encodes CDR1 MNHNY and CDR2 SVGAGI (reference sequence). V was pared by 4 bases and J by 0 bases, with 8 bases between. The CDR3 sequence is CASSSTVSTDTQYF. Written as DNA, the CDR3 is TGTGCCAGCAGTTCCACAGTTAGCACAGATACGCAGTATTTT.

CDR3 amino acids: CASSLLYHSTDTQYF. The CDR3 coding sequence is TGTGCCAGCAGCTTACTCTACCATAGCACAGATACGCAGTATTTT. The chain combines TRBV7-2 with TRBJ2-3, with D unclear. The CDR3 totals 15 residues. The germline CDR1 and CDR2 sequences are SGHTA and FQGNSA. V was pared by 2 bases and J by 0 bases, with 9 bases between.

This chain uses TRBV28 with TRBJ1-4; the D gene is possibly TRBD1 (6 bases). Germline CDR1 and CDR2: MDHEN and SYDVKM. Between the trimmed V and J ends, which lost 2 bases and 10 bases, there was a span of 11 bases. This CDR3 is built from 13 residues. The DNA for the CDR3 is TGTGCCAGCAGTTTACAGGGGATGGCAAAACTGTTTTTT. It codes for CASSLQGMAKLFF. The whole variable domain, filled in from reference TRBV28 and TRBJ1-4, reads DVKVTQSSRYLVKRTGEKVFLECVQDMDHENMFWYRQDPGLGLRLIYFSYDVKMKEKGDIPEGYSVSREKKERFSLILESASTNQTSMYLCASSLQGMAKLFFGSGTQLSVL.

The J gene is TRBJ2-7, the V gene TRBV5-5; 8 bases are a match to TRBD1. V was clipped by 0 bases and J by 2 bases; unmatched bases: 4. There are 15 residues in the CDR3. CDR1 is SGHKS, CDR2 YYEKEE, per germline (reference sequence). The CDR3 nucleotides read TGTGCCAGCAGCTTGGCCTGGGACAGGCCCTACGAGCAGTACTTC. It encodes CASSLAWDRPYEQYF.

The chain carries TRBV30 and TRBJ1-1; D gene unclear. From germline, CDR1 is GTSNPN and CDR2 SVGIG (reference sequence). Deletions cut 1 base from V and 0 bases from J, with 9 bases between. The CDR3 length is 14 residues. CDR3 sequence (DNA): TGTGCCTGGAGTGGCCAGGCGTTGAACACTGAAGCTTTCTTT. It translates to CAWSGQALNTEAFF.

The chain is built from TRBV6-6 and TRBJ2-1; maybe TRBD1 (6 bases). The CDR3 totals 13 residues. Trimming stripped 2 bases from V and 8 bases from J, with 10 bases between. The germline V gene has CDR1 MNHNY and CDR2 SVGAGI (reference sequence). The CDR3 nucleotides are TGTGCCAGCAGTTACGGGCAGGGGTATGAGCAGTTCTTC. Translating gives CASSYGQGYEQFF.

The chain combines TRBV7-8 with TRBJ2-2; 7 bases align to TRBD2. The V gene's germline CDR1 is SGHVS and CDR2 FQNEAQ. V gave up 7 bases and J gave up 6 bases; unmatched junction bases: 5. CDR3 size: 13 residues. The chain's CDR3 is CASTRGRPGELFF. CDR3 in DNA: TGTGCCAGCACGCGGGGGAGGCCCGGGGAGCTGTTTTTT.

V usage is TRBV4-2 and J usage is TRBJ2-3; TRBD2 agrees at 11 bases. With V trimmed by 4 bases and J by 2 bases, 5 bases remained unmatched. CDR1 is LGHNA and CDR2 is YNFKEQ in the germline V gene. CDR3 length equals 16 residues. Here the CDR3 reads CASSPGTSGSTDTQYF. CDR3 DNA: TGTGCCAGCAGCCCCGGGACTAGCGGCTCCACAGATACGCAGTATTTT.

This chain links TRBV4-1 with TRBJ2-3, with 14 bases lining up with TRBD2. Germline CDR1 MGHRA, CDR2 YSYEKL. The V gene end was trimmed by 4 bases and the J gene end by 5 bases; junction bases not matched to a gene: 8. The CDR3 totals 17 residues. The CDR3: CASSPFGTSGGVDTQYF. DNA for the CDR3: TGCGCCAGCAGCCCATTCGGGACTAGCGGGGGAGTAGATACGCAGTATTTT.

This clone was seen a handful of times. This chain connects TRBV7-2 to TRBJ2-1, with D perhaps TRBD2 (6 bases). The germline gives CDR1 SGHTA, CDR2 FQGNSA. The CDR3 loop spans 17 amino acids. The V end lost 1 base, the J end lost 3 bases, and 16 bases lay between the germline ends. Written as DNA, the CDR3 is TGTGCCAGCAGCTTAGGAGCGGGTAGCGGACACTACAATGAGCAGTTCTTC. Its translation: CASSLGAGSGHYNEQFF. The variable domain in full, completed from reference TRBV7-2 and TRBJ2-1, reads GAGVSQSPSNKVTEKGKDVELRCDPISGHTALYWYRQSLGQGLEFLIYFQGNSAPDKSGLPSDRFSAERTGGSVSTLTIQRTQQEDSAVYLCASSLGAGSGHYNEQFFGPGTRLTVL.

V and J are TRBV5-4 and TRBJ2-2, with D hard to call. Trimming cost V 0 bases and J 3 bases, with 6 bases left between them. Looked up from germline, CDR1 is SGHNT and CDR2 is YYREEE (reference sequence). This CDR3 spans 14 amino acids. CDR3: CASSLVSDTGELFF. The CDR3 DNA follows: TGTGCCAGCAGCTTGGTTTCGGACACCGGGGAGCTGTTTTTT.

The gene calls are TRBV5-1 and TRBJ1-1; D might be TRBD1 (6 bases). V dropped 1 base and J dropped 7 bases, with 11 bases sitting between them. Germline V CDR1 and CDR2: SGHRS, YFSETQ. This CDR3 contains 13 residues. Here the CDR3 reads CASSLTGKIEAFF. CDR3 sequence (DNA): TGCGCCAGCAGCTTGACAGGGAAGATTGAAGCTTTCTTT.

The J gene is TRBJ2-1, the V gene TRBV18; weak D call: TRBD1 (5 bases). Trimming shortened V by 3 bases and J by 2 bases, and 14 bases separated the two germline ends. The V gene's germline CDR1 is KGHSH and CDR2 LQKENI. This CDR3 has 16 amino acids. CDR3 region: CASSPQLGDTYNEQFF. The CDR3 DNA sequence: TGTGCCAGCTCACCCCAATTAGGGGATACCTACAATGAGCAGTTCTTC.

The J gene is TRBJ2-6, the V gene TRBV7-9; 7 bases are shared with TRBD1. V shed 5 bases and J 1 base; nucleotides not matched to a gene: 8. This CDR3 comprises 17 residues. The germline CDR1 and CDR2 sequences are SEHNR and FQNEAQ (reference sequence). Here the CDR3 reads CASSPRQGRSGANVLTF. The DNA of the CDR3 is TGTGCCAGCAGCCCCCGACAGGGTCGATCTGGGGCCAACGTCCTGACTTTC.

Turning to this clone: The same CDR3 also results from other DNA sequences found in this sample. V is TRBV11-2 and J is TRBJ2-7; TRBD2 agrees at 12 bases. The CDR3 totals 14 residues. Germline values: CDR1 SGHAT, CDR2 FQNNGV. J gave up 4 bases and V 3 bases, and 1 base lay outside the gene matches. The chain's CDR3 is CASSLTSGSYEQYF. The CDR3 bases are TGTGCCAGCAGCTTGACTAGCGGGAGTTACGAGCAGTACTTC.

The chain recombines TRBV4-3 with TRBJ1-5, with 7 bases identical to TRBD1. V shed 1 base and J 5 bases; nucleotides not matched to a gene: 5. Germline loops: CDR1 LGHNA, CDR2 YSLEER. The CDR3 spans 15 residues. The CDR3 spells CASSQADRDDQPQHF. The CDR3 DNA reads TGCGCCAGCAGCCAAGCCGACAGGGATGATCAGCCCCAGCATTTT.

The chain links TRBV7-9 to TRBJ2-2; perhaps TRBD1 as D (5 bases). Between the trimmed V and J ends, which lost 0 bases and 1 base, there was a span of 6 bases. The CDR3 runs 15 residues. Germline values: CDR1 SEHNR, CDR2 FQNEAQ (reference sequence). The DNA for the CDR3 is TGTGCCAGCAGCTTAGCGGGGCTGAACACCGGGGAGCTGTTTTTT. This translates into CASSLAGLNTGELFF.

The rearrangement uses TRBV19 and TRBJ1-3; possible D gene TRBD1, 6 bases. The germline V and J ends were trimmed by 4 bases and 0 bases, with 13 bases remaining between them. The CDR3 runs to 16 residues. CDR1 and CDR2 from the germline V gene are LNHDA and SQIVND (reference sequence). CDR3 in amino acids: CASSTQQGLSGNTIYF. CDR3 nucleotides: TGTGCCAGTAGTACCCAACAGGGCCTCTCTGGAAACACCATATATTTT.

The rearrangement joins TRBV27 to TRBJ2-7; tentative D call: TRBD2 (5 bases). The CDR3 runs 14 residues. Trimming left V 9 bases short and J 9 bases short, with 24 bases between. The germline gives CDR1 MNHEY, CDR2 SMNVEV (reference sequence). CDR3 bases: TGTGCCAGGAGAGGGTTAGAGTCGGAAAAGGTGCAGTACTTC. Protein product: CARRGLESEKVQYF.

This clone has just one count. This chain links TRBV9 with TRBJ2-6; 8 bases are shared with TRBD1. Germline lookup yields CDR1 SGDLS and CDR2 YYNGEE. This CDR3 contains 19 residues. After removal of 4 bases from V and 0 bases from J, the junction contained 12 bases not matched to a gene. CDR3 in amino acids: CASSPRGLATSSGANVLTF. The CDR3, as DNA: TGTGCCAGCAGCCCCAGGGGGCTAGCGACAAGCTCTGGGGCCAACGTCCTGACTTTC.

V usage is TRBV28 and J usage is TRBJ1-5, with a possible D match to TRBD1 (6 bases). Germline values: CDR1 MDHEN, CDR2 SYDVKM. The CDR3 is made up of 15 amino acids. Trimming cost V 2 bases and J 0 bases, with 8 bases left between them. This chain's CDR3 is CASSLLGASNQPQHF. DNA for the CDR3: TGTGCCAGCAGTTTACTGGGGGCTAGCAATCAGCCCCAGCATTTT.

The chain employs TRBV7-2 and TRBJ1-1; tentatively, D is TRBD1 (5 bases). CDR3 size: 13 residues. Trimming removed 3 bases at V and 7 bases at J, with 12 bases between. From germline, CDR1 is SGHTA and CDR2 FQGNSA. Here the CDR3 reads CASSFAWGGEAFF. CDR3 coding DNA: TGTGCCAGCAGCTTTGCCTGGGGGGGTGAAGCTTTCTTT.

V gene TRBV7-3 combines with J gene TRBJ1-6, with a possible D match to TRBD1 (5 bases). The CDR3 is 14 amino acids. V lost 6 bases and J lost 7, with 13 bases in between. In germline, CDR1 is SGHTA, CDR2 FQGTGA. The CDR3 loop is CASSWGSLNSPLHF. The CDR3 DNA sequence: TGTGCCAGCAGTTGGGGCAGCCTAAATTCACCCCTCCACTTT.

The rearrangement joins TRBV9 to TRBJ2-1; TRBD1 agrees at 9 bases. The CDR3 spans 15 residues. Germline V lookup: CDR1 SGDLS, CDR2 YYNGEE. The V segment lost 1 base and the J segment 6 bases; nucleotides outside the gene matches: 5. The CDR3 loop reads CASSVTGGAGNEQFF. CDR3 bases: TGTGCCAGCAGCGTAACAGGGGGCGCAGGCAATGAGCAGTTCTTC. The full variable domain, in which reference TRBV9 and TRBJ2-1 provide the parts outside the CDR3, is DSGVTQTPKHLITATGQRVTLRCSPRSGDLSVYWYQQSLDQGLQFLIQYYNGEERAKGNILERFSAQQFPDLHSELNLSSLELGDSALYFCASSVTGGAGNEQFFGPGTRLTVL.

The count of this clone is one. The chain combines TRBV15 with TRBJ2-3; TRBD1 might be the D (5 bases). With 1 base removed from V and 0 bases from J, the gap between germline ends came to 8 bases. The CDR3 is made up of 15 amino acids. From germline, CDR1 is LNHNV and CDR2 YYDKDF (reference sequence). CDR3 nucleotides: TGTGCCACCAGCAGAGTTAAGGGGAGCACAGATACGCAGTATTTT. Encoded protein: CATSRVKGSTDTQYF.

The J gene is TRBJ2-3, the V gene TRBV27, with a possible D match to TRBD2 (5 bases). Germline CDR1 MNHEY, CDR2 SMNVEV (reference sequence). V was shortened by 5 bases and J by 1 base, with 16 bases between the two germline ends. The CDR3 has 16 residues. The CDR3 loop is CASSPLRGAGTDTQYF. Here the CDR3 DNA reads TGTGCCAGCAGTCCCCTCCGGGGAGCGGGCACAGATACGCAGTATTTT.

V usage is TRBV9 and J usage is TRBJ2-2, with 10 bases aligning to TRBD1. The length of the CDR3 is 13 residues. Per the germline V gene, CDR1 is SGDLS and CDR2 is YYNGEE. With 5 bases clipped from V and 5 bases from J, the junction kept 0 bases outside the gene matches. The CDR3 here is CASRGQGTGELFF. The CDR3 bases are TGTGCCAGCAGGGGACAGGGGACCGGGGAGCTGTTTTTT.